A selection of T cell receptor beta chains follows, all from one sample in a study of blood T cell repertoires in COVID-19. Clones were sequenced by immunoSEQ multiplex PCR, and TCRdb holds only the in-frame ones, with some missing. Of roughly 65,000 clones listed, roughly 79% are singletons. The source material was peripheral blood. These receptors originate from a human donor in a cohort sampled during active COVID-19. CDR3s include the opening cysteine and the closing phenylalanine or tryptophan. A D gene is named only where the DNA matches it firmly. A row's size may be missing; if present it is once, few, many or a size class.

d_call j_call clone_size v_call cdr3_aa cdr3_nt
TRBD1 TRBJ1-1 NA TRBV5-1 CASRDSGTGNTEAFF TGCGCCAGCAGGGACTCCGGGACAGGGAACACTGAAGCTTTCTTT
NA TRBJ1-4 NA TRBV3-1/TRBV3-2 CASSQASGGKEKLFF TGTGCCAGCAGCCAAGCATCGGGGGGGAAGGAAAAACTGTTTTTT
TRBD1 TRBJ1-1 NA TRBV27 CASRSGGTNTEAFF TGTGCCAGCAGGTCAGGGGGGACGAACACTGAAGCTTTCTTT
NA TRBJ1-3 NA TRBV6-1 CASSFYRDSGNTIYF TGTGCCAGCAGTTTCTACAGGGACTCTGGAAACACCATATATTTT
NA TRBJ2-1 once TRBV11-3 CASSLGSGSYNEQFF TGTGCCAGCAGCTTAGGAAGCGGGTCCTACAATGAGCAGTTCTTC
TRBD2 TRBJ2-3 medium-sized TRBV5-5 CASSLRSASGYSTDTQYF TGTGCCAGCAGCTTAAGATCGGCTAGCGGCTATAGCACAGATACGCAGTATTTT
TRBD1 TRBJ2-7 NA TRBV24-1 CATSDTQIGQGAWEQYF TGTGCCACCAGTGACACTCAAATCGGACAGGGGGCCTGGGAGCAGTACTTC
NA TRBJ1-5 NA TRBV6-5 CASSYSQGEQPQHF TGTGCCAGCAGTTACTCGCAGGGCGAGCAGCCCCAGCATTTT
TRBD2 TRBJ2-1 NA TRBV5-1 CASSLGGSRYNEQFF TGCGCCAGCAGCTTGGGCGGGAGTCGATACAATGAGCAGTTCTTC
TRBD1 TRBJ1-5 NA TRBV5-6 CASSSMSGGSQPQHF TGTGCCAGCAGCTCTATGTCAGGGGGGAGTCAGCCCCAGCATTTT
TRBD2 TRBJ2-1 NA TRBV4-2 CASSHEGASGDNEQFF TGTGCCAGCAGCCACGAGGGGGCTAGCGGGGACAATGAGCAGTTCTTC
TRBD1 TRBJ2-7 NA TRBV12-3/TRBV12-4 CASTPGQGYEQYF TGTGCCAGCACCCCGGGACAGGGCTACGAGCAGTACTTC
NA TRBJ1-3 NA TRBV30 CAWSASRSGNTIYF TGTGCCTGGAGTGCATCGAGATCTGGAAACACCATATATTTT